This TCR beta chain was profiled in a study of blood T cell repertoires in COVID-19. About the research overall: The origin of the acute and convalescent COVID-19 samples was the United States, Italy and Spain.

This CDR3 has 17 amino acids. Trimming removed 3 bases at V and 2 bases at J, with 18 bases between. The germline gives CDR1 SGHTA, CDR2 FQGNSA. It was during active infection that Seattle patients were enrolled and then longitudinally followed. As processed by the authors: Reference gene primer amplification gave estimated nucleated cell counts. Repertoires were generated with immunoSEQ multiplex PCR, while TCRdb's copy carries only in-frame clones and drops some. V, J and clone size were drawn from that table, and D and trimming were deduced from the DNA. The sample records fewer than 200,000 clones, more than 65% being singletons.

This receptor was taken from a woman between 55 and 75 years old with COVID-19, enrolled during active disease. The genes are TRBV7-2 and TRBJ2-3; a possible D gene is TRBD2 (6 bases). Sequenced sample: peripheral blood. CDR3: CASSFIPGAGITDTQYF. CDR3 nucleotides: TGTGCCAGCAGCTTTATCCCCGGAGCGGGTATCACAGATACGCAGTATTTT.